Included here is one T cell receptor beta chain sequence, with context. The data were obtained in a study of blood T cell repertoires in COVID-19. Study-level background: Material from acute and convalescent COVID-19 was sourced from the United States, Italy and Spain. T cells, B-cell-depleted T cells, or PBMCs provided the cDNA or gDNA that served as material.

As originally analysed: From reference gene primer amplification, estimates of nucleated cell counts were derived. Profiling relied on immunoSEQ multiplex PCR, and the TCRdb table lists in-frame clones only, not all of them. The V and J calls and clone size come from that table; D and trimming were worked out from the DNA. The sample lists over 20,000 clones; over 75% were seen once. There are 14 residues in the CDR3. CDR1 SGHRS and CDR2 YFSETQ come from the germline V gene. V gave up 4 bases and J gave up 5 bases, with 15 bases separating them. V gene TRBV5-1 combines with J gene TRBJ1-1; D gene ambiguous. Sequenced: peripheral blood. This TCR came from a man aged 45-65 years with active or convalescent COVID-19. CDR3 amino acids: CASSAGRERTEAFF. CDR3 DNA: TGCGCCAGCAGCGCCGGCCGCGAGAGGACTGAAGCTTTCTTT.